Each of the 28 T cell receptor beta chains below was sequenced from the same sample in a study of T cells expressing NK-cell markers. TCRdb reprocessed the 5' RACE reads, with one entry per CDR3 protein and no DNA. The sample table sets out around 550,000 distinct CDR3 sequences. The sequencing input was blood T cells: a sorted CD56 or NKG2C T cell subset, CD4+ or CD8+ T cells, or bulk PBMC T cells (not recorded which). The receptors derive from a man aged 18 to 29 in good health.

This CDR3 is CAISESLQGAEAFF. This chain joins TRBV10-3 and TRBJ1-1; TCRdb lists TRBD1, though no DNA is available to test this call. This CDR3 comprises 14 residues. Germline CDR1 ENHRY, CDR2 SYGVKD.

This sequence joins TRBV20-1 and TRBJ2-3; TCRdb picks TRBD2, but there is no DNA to check that call. The germline V gene has CDR1 DFQATT and CDR2 SNEGSKA (reference sequence). The CDR3 totals 16 residues. The CDR3 reads CSALKRTSGSTDTQYF.

This rearrangement joins TRBV29-1 to TRBJ2-1; TCRdb returns TRBD1, unconfirmable since there is no DNA. The CDR3 runs 14 residues. Germline V gives CDR1 SQVTM, CDR2 ANQGSEA. The CDR3 protein is CSLAGTPSGNEQFF.

The gene calls are TRBV5-1 and TRBJ2-3; TCRdb outputs TRBD1, but without DNA this stays unchecked. The germline V gene encodes CDR1 SGHRS and CDR2 YFSETQ. The CDR3 length is 16 residues. The CDR3 loop reads CASSPGQGASTDTQYF.

J is TRBJ1-5 and V is TRBV20-1. The CDR3 is 15 amino acids. Germline assignment: CDR1 DFQATT and CDR2 SNEGSKA (reference sequence). The CDR3 sequence is CSAKKAGAHGQPQHF.

This chain joins TRBV20-1 and TRBJ2-2; TCRdb names TRBD2, which stays unverified in the absence of DNA. This CDR3 is built from 14 residues. CDR1 is DFQATT and CDR2 is SNEGSKA in the germline V gene (reference sequence). CDR3 amino acids: CSANLAGPTGELFF.

The rearrangement links TRBV12-3 or TRBV12-4 to TRBJ2-1; without DNA, the TCRdb call of TRBD2 cannot be checked. This CDR3 region has 15 residues. CDR3 sequence: CASSIGTTPYNEQFF.

The chain has TRBV9 and TRBJ2-1. The germline gives CDR1 SGDLS, CDR2 YYNGEE. This CDR3 has 12 amino acids. The CDR3 is CASSGAFNEQFF.

The V and J genes are TRBV5-1 and TRBJ2-1; TCRdb picks TRBD2, but there is no DNA to check that call. The germline gives CDR1 SGHRS, CDR2 YFSETQ. This CDR3 comprises 16 residues. This CDR3 is CASSSNSGRLYNEQFF. The entire variable domain, with the rest obtained from reference TRBV5-1 and TRBJ2-1, is as follows: KAGVTQTPRYLIKTRGQQVTLSCSPISGHRSVSWYQQTPGQGLQFLFEYFSETQRNKGNFPGRFSGRQFSNSRSEMNVSTLELGDSALYLCASSSNSGRLYNEQFFGPGTRLTVL.

The V gene is TRBV6-4, the J gene TRBJ2-1. Per the germline V gene, CDR1 is MRHNA and CDR2 is SNTAGT. CDR3 length: 16 amino acids. The CDR3 loop is CASSDRTGGPYNEQFF.

CDR3 sequence: CASSHPTSSWDNEQFF. This chain connects TRBV12-3 or TRBV12-4 to TRBJ2-1. The CDR3 extends over 16 amino acids.

The J gene is TRBJ1-5, the V gene TRBV5-1. Germline-derived CDR1 and CDR2 are SGHRS and YFSETQ. The CDR3 sequence is 14 residues long. This chain's CDR3 is CASSLEPGNQPQHF.

The CDR3 is CSGAGQGINEQYF. This chain links TRBV29-1 with TRBJ2-7; without DNA, the TCRdb call of TRBD1 cannot be checked. CDR3 length: 13 amino acids. Germline-derived CDR1 and CDR2 are SQVTM and ANQGSEA.

V usage is TRBV6-5 and J usage is TRBJ2-3; with no DNA, the TCRdb D assignment of TRBD1 cannot be verified. The CDR3 extends over 15 amino acids. The V gene's germline CDR1 is MNHEY and CDR2 SVGAGI. The CDR3: CASRSPGVSADTQYF.

The CDR3: CSATIGSGARVSYNEQFF. This rearrangement joins TRBV20-1 to TRBJ2-1; the TRBD2 assignment by TCRdb is unverifiable without DNA. Germline lookup yields CDR1 DFQATT and CDR2 SNEGSKA (reference sequence). This CDR3 has 18 residues.

The CDR3 sequence is CASSQDWRATNEKLFF. The chain is built from TRBV4-3 and TRBJ1-4. This CDR3 comprises 16 residues. Per the germline V gene, CDR1 is LGHNA and CDR2 is YSLEER.

The gene calls are TRBV7-6 and TRBJ2-3; TCRdb designates TRBD1, a call that cannot be tested without DNA. Germline assignment: CDR1 SGHVS and CDR2 FNYEAQ. The CDR3 contains 17 residues. CDR3: CASSLAREGERTDTQYF. Combining the CDR3 with reference TRBV7-6 and TRBJ2-3 gives the whole variable domain GAGVSQSPRYKVTKRGQDVALRCDPISGHVSLYWYRQALGQGPEFLTYFNYEAQQDKSGLPNDRFSAERPEGSISTLTIQRTEQRDSAMYRCASSLAREGERTDTQYFGPGTRLTVL.

V usage is TRBV4-2 and J usage is TRBJ1-5. Germline CDR1 reads LGHNA; CDR2 reads YNFKEQ. The CDR3 covers 15 residues. The CDR3 is CASSLSLGSNQPQHF.

The chain links TRBV11-2 to TRBJ2-1; TCRdb gives TRBD1 as the D gene, but with no DNA this cannot be confirmed. The CDR3 contains 15 residues. Germline lookup yields CDR1 SGHAT and CDR2 FQNNGV. CDR3 region: CASSLGPDRYNEQFF.

This chain uses TRBV20-1 with TRBJ1-3; lacking DNA, the TRBD1 call made by TCRdb goes unchecked. The CDR3 is 14 residues long. CDR1 and CDR2 from the germline V gene are DFQATT and SNEGSKA (reference sequence). The CDR3 reads CSAPGTPSGNTIYF.

The CDR3 reads CASSAKTGLAVRGEQFF. The rearrangement uses TRBV7-7 and TRBJ2-1; TCRdb picks TRBD2, but there is no DNA to check that call. The germline V gene encodes CDR1 SSHAT and CDR2 FNYEAQ (reference sequence). The CDR3 has 17 amino acids.

V is TRBV30 and J is TRBJ2-5; TCRdb calls TRBD2, which cannot be checked without DNA. The CDR3 contains 14 residues. Germline V gene data show CDR1 as GTSNPN and CDR2 as SVGIG (reference sequence). CDR3 loop: CAWSVLAGGETQYF.

The V and J genes are TRBV5-5 and TRBJ1-1. There are 12 residues in the CDR3. The germline V gene encodes CDR1 SGHKS and CDR2 YYEKEE (reference sequence). This CDR3 reads CASSLHPLEAFF. Together with reference TRBV5-5 and TRBJ1-1, the CDR3 gives the full variable domain: DAGVTQSPTHLIKTRGQQVTLRCSPISGHKSVSWYQQVLGQGPQFIFQYYEKEERGRGNFPDRFSARQFPNYSSELNVNALLLGDSALYLCASSLHPLEAFFGQGTRLTVV.

The chain recombines TRBV5-1 with TRBJ2-7; TCRdb returns TRBD2, unconfirmable since there is no DNA. The CDR3 has 13 amino acids. Germline V gene lookup returns CDR1 SGHRS and CDR2 YFSETQ. The CDR3 loop is CASGEAPFYEQYF.

This sequence joins TRBV10-3 and TRBJ2-2; the D call from TCRdb, TRBD2, cannot be confirmed without DNA. The CDR3 totals 14 residues. Germline CDR1 ENHRY, CDR2 SYGVKD. CDR3 sequence: CAISGLGHTGELFF.

The CDR3 here is CASSPDRVVGNTIYF. This sequence joins TRBV7-9 and TRBJ1-3; absent DNA, TCRdb's TRBD1 call cannot be checked. The germline V gene encodes CDR1 SEHNR and CDR2 FQNEAQ (reference sequence). This CDR3 has 15 amino acids.

This rearrangement joins TRBV12-3 or TRBV12-4 to TRBJ2-1; TCRdb picks TRBD1, but there is no DNA to check that call. CDR3 length: 18 amino acids. Here the CDR3 reads CASSTRKNRVGSSNEQFF.

The chain has TRBV3-1 and TRBJ1-1; the TRBD1 assignment by TCRdb is unverifiable without DNA. CDR1 and CDR2 from the germline V gene are LGHDT and YNNKEL (reference sequence). CDR3 length: 15 amino acids. CDR3 sequence: CASSLVGRLGAEAFF.